This T cell receptor beta chain was profiled in a study of blood T cell repertoires in COVID-19 (TCRdb year 2020). At the level of the whole study: Samples covering the acute and convalescent phases of COVID-19 were provided by collaborators in the United States, Italy and Spain. A freely available public database, intended as a resource for researchers studying the immune response to SARS-CoV-2, is where the repertoires were released. Deeply sampled blood TCRbeta repertoires from subjects exposed to, actively infected with, or recovered from COVID-19 were included in the dataset. The prospective study material was composed of cDNA or gDNA derived from T cells, B-cell-depleted T cells, or PBMCs. HLA class I and class II types, where available, came from metadata supplied by the sample provider rather than from assay-based typing. Samples came from the ongoing ImmuneRACE study (first 160 participants) plus 1,254 subjects from 6 global collaborators. Nearly every sample came with metadata listing a de-identified subject ID, COVID-19 status, age in years and sex. Paper-wide results and their limitations: How much clinical and demographic metadata was included differed by source and by participant, and the metadata was provided uncurated.

From the cysteine up to the phenylalanine, the CDR3 has a length of 15 residues. Only the CDR3 DNA is retained, 45 bases long and in frame from the first base. Trimming removed 4 bases from V and 0 bases from J, leaving 10 bases between the germline ends. CDR1 and CDR2, per the germline V gene (reference sequence), are SGHNT and YYREEE. Note on this clone: What this receptor recognizes is not known. One base away there is no much larger clone; base qualities are not given.

Each collaborating institution followed its own protocols to collect whole blood in K2EDTA tubes. Collaborator samples were shipped for TCRbeta analysis as frozen whole blood, isolated PBMCs, or DNA extracted from either sample type. TCRbeta CDR3 regions were amplified from genomic DNA using the immunoSEQ Assay, a bias-controlled multiplex PCR. In the authors' own workflow: The number of nucleated cells in each sample was estimated from the amplification of reference gene primers within the assay. To quantify the absolute abundance of each unique TCRbeta CDR3 rearrangement, sequence reads were collapsed and filtered. For each sample, productive Simpson clonality was calculated as the square root of Simpson's diversity index across productive rearrangements. TCRdb re-hosts the immuneACCESS table, in-frame sequences only. Its copies lack some clones; in the studies checked, an unresolved V gene accounts for under half of them, and the cause for the rest is not known. V and J calls and clone size follow that table, whereas D and trimming were derived from the DNA. This sample lists about 69,000 clones; 60% to 80% were detected once. Of the sample, 16% falls within the top ten clones.

The V gene is TRBV5-4 and the J gene is TRBJ1-4; possibly the D gene is TRBD1, per 6 matching bases. The sequenced sample consisted of peripheral blood. The origin of this receptor is a man in his fifties or sixties with acute or convalescent COVID-19. At the DNA level, the sequence is TGTGCCAGCAGCAAGACAGGCTCAACTAATGAAAAACTGTTTTTT. It is translated as CASSKTGSTNEKLFF.